The source of this TCR beta chain is a study of T cell repertoires in urothelial bladder cancer. Study in general: Resected lesion stages: three cT0, three cTa, three cT1, three cT2+. Study-level results: In carcinoma specimens, a single clone made up to roughly 17% of infiltrating lymphocytes.

V lost 4 bases to trimming and J lost 8 bases, with 20 bases between them. CDR1 and CDR2 (germline): MGHDK, SYGVNS. The CDR3 covers 16 residues. Generated by immunoSEQ multiplex PCR, the TCRdb table keeps only in-frame clones and is missing some. The sample has fewer than 14,000 clones; around two thirds are singletons. Remarks on this clone: Its target is not known.

Sequencing was done on a sample of tumor-infiltrating cells from bladder cancer. The J gene is TRBJ2-2, the V gene TRBV25-1; weak D call: TRBD2 (6 bases). This TCR was recovered from a human donor with a benign inflammatory bladder lesion. The CDR3 nucleotides read TGTGCCAGCAGTGCCAAGCAGGAGGGATGGGGTGGGGAGCTGTTTTTT. Protein sequence: CASSAKQEGWGGELFF.